This T cell receptor beta chain was documented in a study of PD-1 blockade in classical Hodgkin lymphoma (dated by TCRdb to 2018 to 2021). For the study in its entirety: Nivolumab dosing was 3 mg/kg intravenously every 2 weeks, continuing until either disease progression or unacceptable toxicity. To define a peripheral blood immune signature of response to PD-1 blockade in classical Hodgkin lymphoma, the study combined TCR beta sequencing with CyTOF. What the research found in general, with its limitations: A significant rise by C4D1 was seen in CD4+ but not CD8+ TCR diversity (p=0.0027 vs p=0.16), with the rise being most apparent in complete responders (p=0.02). Patients starting nivolumab less than 1 year after ASCT had lower diversity and were excluded from later analyses to avoid confounding by immune reconstitution. Baseline TCR diversity was reported to be lower in newly diagnosed patients than in healthy donors and to be lower still in relapsed/refractory patients. Only a single clinical trial cohort was studied, and what caused the repertoire differences, possibly disease activity or prior therapy, remained undefined. Baseline diversity similar to that of newly diagnosed patients was observed in trial patients achieving complete response, whereas significantly lower diversity was observed in partial responders and progressors.

In regard to this clone: Which antigen it targets is not known. Nothing much larger sits one base from this clone, and base qualities are not available.

The meaning of the sample's time point label: cycle 1 day 1 (C1D1), immediately before nivolumab initiation. Every trial patient had relapsed after autologous stem cell transplantation, and cohorts A, B and C differed in prior brentuximab vedotin exposure. A total of about 51 patients with relapsed/refractory classical Hodgkin lymphoma made up the trial cohort, and each patient's best overall response was complete response, partial response or progressive disease. In the multi-cohort phase II CheckMate 205 trial, trial patients received single-agent nivolumab. Best overall response was determined by an independent review committee according to the 2007 International Working Group response criteria. Trial PBMCs were collected immediately before nivolumab initiation (C1D1) and during therapy at cycle 2 day 1 and cycle 4 day 1. Peripheral blood was collected in 8 mL Vacutainer Cell Preparation Tubes, from which PBMCs were isolated by centrifugation and then cryopreserved.

The Qiagen DNeasy kit was used to extract genomic DNA from unsorted PBMCs and from the negatively selected CD4+ and CD8+ fractions. Using primers that anneal to V and J segments, immunoSEQ multiplex PCR amplified the TCR beta CDR3 regions. A synthetic immune receptor repertoire was used to minimize amplification bias, and remaining bias was computationally removed after sequencing. As for the authors' bioinformatics: Repertoire diversity was quantified as the Shannon entropy index using custom Python scripts. Unsorted, CD4+ and CD8+ repertoires were analyzed separately, except in combined analyses where CD4+ and CD8+ sequences were merged in silico. A clone was considered expanded if an increase in frequency of at least 2-fold after treatment relative to C1D1 was found, and a pseudocount of 0.5 was applied to clones undetected at baseline. Singleton clones were defined as clones with 0 or 1 copy at C1D1, and non-singleton clones were defined as clones with 2 or more copies. Clones expanded in unsorted samples were assigned a CD4+, CD8+ or unknown annotation through matching of protein sequences in sorted samples from the same patient. Wilcoxon tests on paired samples were used to test diversity changes from C1D1 to C4D1. Not all clones reach the TCRdb copy of this immuneACCESS table, which keeps in-frame sequences only. Checked studies attribute under half of the gap to unresolved V genes and leave the rest unexplained. V and J calls and clone size are those listed in that table; D and trimming were worked out from the DNA. In all, the sample holds 40,000 to 50,000 clones, and 78% of those were seen once. The ten largest clones take up around 15% of the sample.

In the germline V gene, CDR1 corresponds to SGHRS and CDR2 to YFSETQ. Germline trimming: 4 bases from V, 4 bases from J; junction bases outside gene matches: 9. CDR3 length: 16 amino acids, cysteine to phenylalanine. Only the CDR3 part of the read is kept: 48 bases, read in frame from the first base. Specimen: peripheral blood mononuclear cells (PBMCs), collected at baseline. This receptor was obtained from a human donor with classical Hodgkin lymphoma. The chain is encoded by TRBV5-1 joined to TRBJ2-2; 8 bases in the middle match TRBD2. The CDR3 protein sequence reads: CASSERGGRSTGELFF. The DNA sequence is TGCGCCAGCAGCGAACGCGGGGGGCGGTCCACCGGGGAGCTGTTTTTT.